The rows below give T cell receptor beta chains drawn from one sample of a study of tissue T cells after allogeneic stem cell transplantation. The table came from immunoSEQ multiplex PCR; TCRdb's copy has only in-frame clones and leaves some out. The sample holds some 45,000 clones, about nine tenths seen once. Sequencing used blood, obtained before transplantation. All receptors derive from a woman aged 35 to 69 who later had graft-versus-host disease after an allogeneic stem cell transplant. Each CDR3 is given with its conserved first and last residue. Each record gives: CDR3 DNA, CDR3 protein, clone size, D gene, J gene, V gene. D genes are given only for firm matches. Where a row states a size, it is once, few, many or the class of an expanded clone; other rows omit it.

TGTGCCAGCAGCTCGGGACGGTATAATTCACCCCTCCACTTT,CASSSGRYNSPLHF,.,.,TRBJ1-6,TRBV7-9
TGCGCCAGCAGCTCCGAGACTCTACGAACGGGTGGCTACACCTTC,CASSSETLRTGGYTF,.,.,TRBJ1-2,TRBV5-1
TGTGCCACCAGATTCGCGGGAGAGCGGACCGGGGAGCTGTTTTTT,CATRFAGERTGELFF,.,TRBD2,TRBJ2-2,TRBV15
TGTGCCAGCAGTGATTTACAGGGGAACTATGGCTACACCTTC,CASSDLQGNYGYTF,.,TRBD1,TRBJ1-2,TRBV6-1
TGCAGCGTTGAAGATCTGGGCAATGAGCAGTTCTTC,CSVEDLGNEQFF,.,.,TRBJ2-1,TRBV29-1
TGTGCCAGTAGTATAGATCACGTCCAGGGGTGGACCATAGGCTACACCTTC,CASSIDHVQGWTIGYTF,.,.,TRBJ1-2,TRBV19
TGTGCCAGCAGTTCCCTCGATGGGACAGGAGCCTACGAGCAGTACTTC,CASSSLDGTGAYEQYF,.,TRBD1,TRBJ2-7,TRBV28
TGTGCCAGCAGAGCTACAGGGGGCATCACAGATACGCAGTATTTT,CASRATGGITDTQYF,.,TRBD1,TRBJ2-3,TRBV6-5
TGCGCCAGCAGTGAACGAGCGGGCCTCTCCTACAATGAGCAGTTCTTC,CASSERAGLSYNEQFF,.,.,TRBJ2-1,TRBV10-2
TGCAGCGTGATTAGCGGGAGGGCCGCGGGCGGGACCCAGTACTTC,CSVISGRAAGGTQYF,.,TRBD2,TRBJ2-5,TRBV29-1
TGTGCCAGCAGCTTGTATAGGGCGGGAGAGGGGGAGCAGTTCTTC,CASSLYRAGEGEQFF,.,TRBD2,TRBJ2-1,TRBV5-4
TGTGCCAGCAGTGAAAAAACGGACTACTCCCACGAGCAGTACTTC,CASSEKTDYSHEQYF,.,.,TRBJ2-7,TRBV6-1
TGTGCCAGTAGTATGGGTCCGAACACTGAAGCTTTCTTT,CASSMGPNTEAFF,.,.,TRBJ1-1,TRBV19
TGCGCCAGCAGCCAAGATCCCAGGGGGCAGGACAATGAGCAGTTCTTC,CASSQDPRGQDNEQFF,once,TRBD1,TRBJ2-1,TRBV4-3
TGTGCCAGCAGCGGGTGGGCAGAGACCTACGAGCAGTACTTC,CASSGWAETYEQYF,.,.,TRBJ2-7,TRBV7-9
TGTGCCAGCAGCCCCGATAGCAATCAGCCCCAGCATTTT,CASSPDSNQPQHF,.,.,TRBJ1-5,TRBV7-2
TGTGCCAGCTCACCACAGGGGTGGGATTCACCCCTCCACTTT,CASSPQGWDSPLHF,.,.,TRBJ1-6,TRBV18
TGTGCCAGCTCACCCCAGGGAACCGGGGAGCTGTTTTTT,CASSPQGTGELFF,.,.,TRBJ2-2,TRBV18
TGTGCCAGCAGCTTGGAAAACAGAGTAGACGAAAAACTGTTTTTT,CASSLENRVDEKLFF,.,.,TRBJ1-4,TRBV5-7
TGTGCCAGCAGCGCCCTCGGGCGCCTTAGCACAGATACGCAGTATTTT,CASSALGRLSTDTQYF,.,.,TRBJ2-3,TRBV9
TGTGCCAGCAGCTTAATGGGACAGGGGGCTGGGCCAGAGACCCAGTACTTC,CASSLMGQGAGPETQYF,.,TRBD1,TRBJ2-5,TRBV7-9
TGTGCCAGCAGTTTAGTGCGAGGGGATACGCAGTATTTT,CASSLVRGDTQYF,.,.,TRBJ2-3,TRBV27
TGTGCCAGCAGCTTAGTACAGCTCTCTGGAAACACCATATATTTT,CASSLVQLSGNTIYF,.,.,TRBJ1-3,TRBV7-9
TGTGCCAGCAGTCCAACCGGGACTAGCGGGGGTTCCTCCTACAATGAGCAGTTCTTC,CASSPTGTSGGSSYNEQFF,.,TRBD2,TRBJ2-1,TRBV5-4
TGTGCCAGCAGCTTGGAAACAGGGTCCTATGGCTACACCTTC,CASSLETGSYGYTF,.,.,TRBJ1-2,TRBV7-2
TGTGCCTGGGCCCCCCGCAGCGGGGGTTTCAATGAGCAGTTCTTC,CAWAPRSGGFNEQFF,once,TRBD2,TRBJ2-1,TRBV30
TGTGCCAGCAGCCACGGGACTAGCGGCTACGAGCAGTACTTC,CASSHGTSGYEQYF,.,TRBD2,TRBJ2-7,TRBV5-6
TGTGCCAGCAGTTACACCTCAGCGAACACTGAAGCTTTCTTT,CASSYTSANTEAFF,.,.,TRBJ1-1,TRBV6-5
TGCAGCGTCCGAGGGGCGTACGGCTACACCTTC,CSVRGAYGYTF,once,.,TRBJ1-2,TRBV29-1
TGCGCCAGCAGTGCCCGGACAGGGGAACGCTATGGCTACACCTTC,CASSARTGERYGYTF,.,TRBD1,TRBJ1-2,TRBV10-1
TGTGCCAGCAGTCTGACAGGCCATAGCAATCAGCCCCAGCATTTT,CASSLTGHSNQPQHF,.,.,TRBJ1-5,TRBV6-5
TGTGCCAGCAGCTTCTTCACGAGCAACTATGGCTACACCTTC,CASSFFTSNYGYTF,.,.,TRBJ1-2,TRBV7-2
TGTGCCAGCAGCTTAGGGAGTGGGCTAGCGGGAATGAGTGAGCAGTACTTC,CASSLGSGLAGMSEQYF,.,TRBD2,TRBJ2-7,TRBV7-9
TGTGCCAGCAGTAAGGGACTCCACCGTGGAAACACCATATATTTT,CASSKGLHRGNTIYF,.,.,TRBJ1-3,TRBV25-1
TGTGCCAGCAGCTTAGAGCCGGACAGTTACGAGCAGTACTTC,CASSLEPDSYEQYF,.,.,TRBJ2-7,TRBV11-2
TGTGCCAGCAGCTCCACTGGACAGCCCTACAATGAGCAGTTCTTC,CASSSTGQPYNEQFF,.,.,TRBJ2-1,TRBV7-9